The next 19 T cell receptor beta chains were all read from a single sample in a study of CD8+ T cells in alopecia areata. The treatment here: oral pan-JAK inhibitor, 5-10 mg twice daily. Following extraction, RNA underwent reverse transcription to cDNA, which served as the sequencing template. The data were produced by immunoSEQ multiplex PCR, yet TCRdb's version contains in-frame clones alone and is incomplete. The sample records 270,000 or so clones, more than 45% being singletons. The material was CD4+ T cells sorted from blood, obtained at week 24, from a patient treated with tofacitinib. The receptors were sampled from a human donor with alopecia areata.

V and J are TRBV6-1 and TRBJ2-6; 7 positions agree with TRBD2. The junction had 4 bases not matched to a gene; V was cut back by 10 bases and J by 4 bases. Per the germline V gene, CDR1 is MNHNS and CDR2 is SASEGT. The CDR3 spans 13 residues. Written as DNA, the CDR3 is TGTGCCACCAGGGAGGGCGGGGCCAACGTCCTGACTTTC. It specifies CATREGGANVLTF.

This clone was seen only a few times. The chain combines TRBV9 with TRBJ2-5; D is perhaps TRBD2 (5 bases). The CDR3 loop spans 15 amino acids. The V gene lost 0 bases and the J gene lost 5 bases, with 14 bases spanning the gap. Germline V gives CDR1 SGDLS, CDR2 YYNGEE. The CDR3 is CASSVGGKVGETQYF. CDR3 sequence (DNA): TGTGCCAGCAGCGTAGGAGGGAAGGTCGGGGAGACCCAGTACTTC.

In DNA, the CDR3 is TGCAGCGTTGGTAAGGTTGGCACCGGGGAGCTGTTTTTT. Protein: CSVGKVGTGELFF. The chain joins TRBV29-1 to TRBJ2-2, with D unresolved. Germline values: CDR1 SQVTM, CDR2 ANQGSEA. Trimming pared 4 bases from V and 4 bases from J, leaving 10 bases between. This CDR3 is 13 amino acids long.

The V call is TRBV6-5, the J call TRBJ2-5; 7 bases align to TRBD1. Unmatched junction bases numbered 12, after V lost 3 bases and J lost 5 bases. The CDR3 length is 16 residues. Per germline, CDR1 MNHEY and CDR2 SVGAGI. The CDR3 bases are TGTGCCAGCAGTTATTCGAGACAGGGTTCTCGGGAGACCCAGTACTTC. It codes for CASSYSRQGSRETQYF.

The gene calls are TRBV4-1 and TRBJ1-2; no definite D call. Trimming left V 6 bases short and J 3 bases short, with 17 bases between. The CDR3 contains 15 residues. Germline V gives CDR1 MGHRA, CDR2 YSYEKL. In DNA, the CDR3 is TGCGCCAGCAGAGAGGCAGCCACCCAGTACTATGGCTACACCTTC. Translating gives CASREAATQYYGYTF.

This clone was seen a handful of times. The genes are TRBV7-9 and TRBJ2-5; D is ambiguous. V lost 3 bases, J lost 7 bases, and 15 bases lay in between. This CDR3 is built from 14 residues. Germline CDR1 SEHNR, CDR2 FQNEAQ (reference sequence). The CDR3 is CASSLYGVLATQYF. The DNA for the CDR3 is TGTGCCAGCAGCTTGTATGGGGTTCTGGCGACCCAGTACTTC. Based on the CDR3 plus reference TRBV7-9 and TRBJ2-5, the full variable domain is DTGVSQNPRHKITKRGQNVTFRCDPISEHNRLYWYRQTLGQGPEFLTYFQNEAQLEKSRLLSDRFSAERPKGSFSTLEIQRTEQGDSAMYLCASSLYGVLATQYFGPGTRLLVL.

The V and J genes are TRBV29-1 and TRBJ2-7; D possibly corresponds to TRBD1 (6 bases). V dropped 4 bases and J dropped 3 bases, with 13 bases sitting between them. Looked up from germline, CDR1 is SQVTM and CDR2 is ANQGSEA. The CDR3 has 13 amino acids. CDR3 loop: CSVARTALYEQYF. CDR3 DNA sequence: TGCAGCGTTGCGCGGACAGCACTCTACGAGCAGTACTTC.

This clone was seen a few times. J is TRBJ1-2 and V is TRBV2, with a possible D match to TRBD1 (5 bases). Germline V lookup: CDR1 SNHLY, CDR2 FYNNEI. V was clipped by 1 base and J by 6 bases, with 12 bases between them. The CDR3 length is 14 residues. CDR3 sequence: CASSEDGSGNGYTF. CDR3 in DNA: TGTGCCAGCAGTGAAGATGGGTCAGGGAATGGCTACACCTTC.

The chain couples TRBV19 to TRBJ2-5; 9 bases align to TRBD2. Germline assignment: CDR1 LNHDA and CDR2 SQIVND (reference sequence). The V gene end was trimmed by 5 bases and the J gene end by 3 bases; junction bases not matched to a gene: 7. This CDR3 has 15 residues. Here the CDR3 reads CASSGSVAGEETQYF. The DNA of the CDR3 is TGTGCCAGTAGTGGCAGCGTAGCGGGGGAAGAGACCCAGTACTTC.

This clone has just one count. The CDR3 nucleotides are TGTGCCAGCAGCCAAGATCTTGGCAGGGGGCGAGGTGGCTATGGCTACACCTTC. Its protein is CASSQDLGRGRGGYGYTF. The chain couples TRBV4-2 to TRBJ1-2; 8 bases fit TRBD1. Germline V CDR1 and CDR2: LGHNA, YNFKEQ. V shed 0 bases and J 4 bases; nucleotides not matched to a gene: 13. The CDR3 totals 18 residues.

This clone came up once. The V gene is TRBV5-4, the J gene TRBJ2-5; 7 bases align to TRBD2. With 4 bases clipped from V and 2 bases from J, the junction kept 11 bases outside the gene matches. This CDR3 has 16 residues. Germline lookup yields CDR1 SGHNT and CDR2 YYREEE (reference sequence). The CDR3 is CASSRQVGGSQETQYF. CDR3 DNA: TGTGCCAGCAGCAGGCAGGTCGGGGGGTCACAAGAGACCCAGTACTTC.

As concerns this clone: This sample includes further DNA sequences coding for the same CDR3. The J gene is TRBJ2-5, the V gene TRBV18; D is unresolved. Deletions cut 3 bases from V and 4 bases from J, with 6 bases between. Germline V gives CDR1 KGHSH, CDR2 LQKENI. This CDR3 contains 12 residues. CDR3 sequence: CASSPLGETQYF. In DNA, the CDR3 is TGTGCCAGCTCACCGCTGGGAGAGACCCAGTACTTC.

Concerning this clone: Distinct nucleotide sequences in the sample also encode this CDR3. The CDR3 DNA reads as TGCAGCGAGGGAGACAGGAATTATGGCTACACCTTC. Amino acid sequence: CSEGDRNYGYTF. The chain combines TRBV29-1 with TRBJ1-2; TRBD1 might be the D (6 bases). This CDR3 spans 12 amino acids. V was shortened by 7 bases and J by 5 bases, with 14 bases between the two germline ends. Looked up from germline, CDR1 is SQVTM and CDR2 is ANQGSEA.

The V and J genes are TRBV4-1 and TRBJ1-1; D remains ambiguous. V shed 3 bases and J shed 1 base, with 9 bases lying between them. Germline values: CDR1 MGHRA, CDR2 YSYEKL. The CDR3 is made up of 14 amino acids. The CDR3 reads CASSQRVGNTEAFF. The CDR3 DNA reads as TGCGCCAGCAGCCAGCGAGTGGGGAACACTGAAGCTTTCTTT.

The J gene is TRBJ1-6, the V gene TRBV7-2, with D hard to call. Germline V CDR1 and CDR2: SGHTA, FQGNSA. The V end lost 2 bases, the J end lost 8 bases, and 7 bases lay between the germline ends. The CDR3 is 13 amino acids. This CDR3 reads CASSLFWDSPLHF. The CDR3 DNA sequence: TGTGCCAGCAGCTTATTCTGGGATTCACCCCTCCACTTT.

This clone has just one count. The chain is built from TRBV27 and TRBJ2-3; D is possibly TRBD2 (6 bases). This CDR3 spans 14 amino acids. The ends were cut back, 2 bases at V and 1 base at J, with 7 bases in the middle. Germline V gene lookup returns CDR1 MNHEY and CDR2 SMNVEV (reference sequence). The CDR3 sequence: CASSLPGGTDTQYF. The CDR3 DNA is TGTGCCAGCAGTTTACCGGGGGGCACAGATACGCAGTATTTT.

CDR3 sequence (DNA): TGTGCCAGTAGTATAGTCTTGAACACTGAAGCTTTCTTT. It specifies CASSIVLNTEAFF. The chain joins TRBV19 to TRBJ1-1; D remains unclear. Trimming removed 1 base at V and 0 bases at J, with 3 bases between. This CDR3 contains 13 residues. Germline CDR1 is LNHDA and CDR2 is SQIVND (reference sequence).

In DNA form, the CDR3 reads TGTGCCAGCAGCGTCGGAGGGGTAACAGATACGCAGTATTTT. Encoded protein: CASSVGGVTDTQYF. The rearrangement joins TRBV9 to TRBJ2-3, with TRBD2 as a possible D gene (6 bases). V was shortened by 2 bases and J by 3 bases, with 10 bases between the two germline ends. The CDR3 sequence is 14 residues long. Per germline, CDR1 SGDLS and CDR2 YYNGEE.

This clone was observed a handful of times. The genes are TRBV7-2 and TRBJ1-6; TRBD1 matches 9 bases. The CDR3 consists of 16 residues. The V gene's germline CDR1 is SGHTA and CDR2 FQGNSA. The V gene end was trimmed by 5 bases and the J gene end by 5 bases; junction bases not matched to a gene: 7. The CDR3 sequence: CASSLRQGGDNSPLHF. The CDR3 nucleotides read TGTGCCAGCAGCCTCCGACAGGGGGGGGATAATTCACCCCTCCACTTT.